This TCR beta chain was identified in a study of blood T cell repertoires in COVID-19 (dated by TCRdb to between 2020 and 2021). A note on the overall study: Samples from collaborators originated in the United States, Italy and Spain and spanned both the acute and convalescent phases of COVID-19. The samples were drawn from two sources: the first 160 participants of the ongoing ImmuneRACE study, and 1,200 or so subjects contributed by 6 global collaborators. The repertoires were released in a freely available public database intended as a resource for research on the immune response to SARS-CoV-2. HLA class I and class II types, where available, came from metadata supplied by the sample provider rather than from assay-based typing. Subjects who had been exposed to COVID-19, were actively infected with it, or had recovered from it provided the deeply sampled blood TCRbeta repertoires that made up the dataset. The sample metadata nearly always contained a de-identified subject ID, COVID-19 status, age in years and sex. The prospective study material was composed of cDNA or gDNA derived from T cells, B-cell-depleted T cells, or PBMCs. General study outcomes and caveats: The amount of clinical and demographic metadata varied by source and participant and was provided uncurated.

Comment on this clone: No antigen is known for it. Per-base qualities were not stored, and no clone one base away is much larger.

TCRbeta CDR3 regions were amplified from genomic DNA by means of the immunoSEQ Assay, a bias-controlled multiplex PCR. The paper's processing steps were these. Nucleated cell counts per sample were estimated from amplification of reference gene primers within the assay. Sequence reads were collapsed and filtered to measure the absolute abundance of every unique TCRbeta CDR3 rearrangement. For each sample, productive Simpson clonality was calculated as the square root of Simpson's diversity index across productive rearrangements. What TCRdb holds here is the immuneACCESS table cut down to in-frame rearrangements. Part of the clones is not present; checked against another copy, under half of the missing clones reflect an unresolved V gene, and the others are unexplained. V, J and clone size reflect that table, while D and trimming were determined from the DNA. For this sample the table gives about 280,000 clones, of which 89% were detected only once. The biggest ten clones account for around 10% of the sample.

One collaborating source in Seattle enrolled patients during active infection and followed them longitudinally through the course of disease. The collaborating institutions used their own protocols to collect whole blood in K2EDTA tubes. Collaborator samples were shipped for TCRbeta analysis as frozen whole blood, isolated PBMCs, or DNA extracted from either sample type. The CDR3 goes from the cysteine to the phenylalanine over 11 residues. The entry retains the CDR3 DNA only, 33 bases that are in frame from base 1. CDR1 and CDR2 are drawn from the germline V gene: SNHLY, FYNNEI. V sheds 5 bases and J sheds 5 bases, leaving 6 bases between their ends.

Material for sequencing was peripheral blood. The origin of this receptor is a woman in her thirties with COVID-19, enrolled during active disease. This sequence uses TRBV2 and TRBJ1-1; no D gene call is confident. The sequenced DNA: TGTGCCAGCAGTTATGAGACTGAAGCTTTCTTT. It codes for CASSYETEAFF.